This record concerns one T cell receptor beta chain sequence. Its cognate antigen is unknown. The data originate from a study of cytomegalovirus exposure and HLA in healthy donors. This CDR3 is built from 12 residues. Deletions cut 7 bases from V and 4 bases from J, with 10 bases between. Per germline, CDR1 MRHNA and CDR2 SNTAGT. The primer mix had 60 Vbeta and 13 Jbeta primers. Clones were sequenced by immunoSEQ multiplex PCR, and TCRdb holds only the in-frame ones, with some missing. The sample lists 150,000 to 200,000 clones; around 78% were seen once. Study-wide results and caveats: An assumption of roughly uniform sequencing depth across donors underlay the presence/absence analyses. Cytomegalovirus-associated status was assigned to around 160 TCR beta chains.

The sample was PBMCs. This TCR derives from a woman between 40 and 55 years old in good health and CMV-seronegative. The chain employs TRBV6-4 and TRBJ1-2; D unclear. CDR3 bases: TGTGCCAGCATTTGGGGAGCCTATGGCTACACCTTC. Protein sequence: CASIWGAYGYTF.